Listed below are T cell receptor beta chains from one sample, sequenced in a study of T cell responses to AZD1222 COVID-19 vaccine. Here immunoSEQ multiplex PCR was the method, and the copy in TCRdb shows in-frame clones only, minus some. The sample has 150,000 or so clones; roughly 90% are singletons. This specimen was peripheral blood, taken on day 0 of AZD1222 vaccination. The receptors originated from an adult in good health. CDR3s include the opening cysteine and the closing phenylalanine or tryptophan. The order of the fields is V gene, D gene, J gene, CDR3 protein. D genes are given only for firm matches.

TRBV7-8	TRBD1	TRBJ1-1	CASSLGDRVRAFF
TRBV19	NA	TRBJ2-5	CASSISRLRETQYF
TRBV6-5	TRBD2	TRBJ2-7	CASRAGGSYEQYF
TRBV6-6	NA	TRBJ1-2	CASSYSGRDYYGYTF
TRBV27	TRBD2	TRBJ2-1	CASSLTAGVKYNEQFF
TRBV9	NA	TRBJ1-2	CASGRGGDLNYGYTF
TRBV5-5	NA	TRBJ1-3	CASSLGKTSGNTIYF
TRBV28	NA	TRBJ2-7	CASSLRGPEEYF
TRBV3-1/TRBV3-2	NA	TRBJ2-5	CASSQRTAVTQYF
TRBV5-5	NA	TRBJ1-3	CASTGNIGSGNTIYF
TRBV19	NA	TRBJ2-7	CASSIDPRGRNSQYF
TRBV12-5	TRBD1	TRBJ2-7	CASGPGQGAYEQYF
TRBV10-3	NA	TRBJ1-2	CAISESGLGYGYTF
TRBV15	NA	TRBJ1-6	CATSSEGGTTGYNSPLHF
TRBV7-6	TRBD1	TRBJ1-2	CASSLAAGGTGYTF
TRBV5-6	NA	TRBJ1-5	CASSFTGANQPQHF